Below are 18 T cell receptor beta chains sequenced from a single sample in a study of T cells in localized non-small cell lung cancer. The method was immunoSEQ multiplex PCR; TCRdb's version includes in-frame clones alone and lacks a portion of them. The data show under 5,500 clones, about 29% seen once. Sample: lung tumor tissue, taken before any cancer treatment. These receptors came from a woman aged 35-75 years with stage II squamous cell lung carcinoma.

The DNA for the CDR3 is TGTGCCAGTAGTATGGATGGTCTAGCGGGAGGGCCTAGCTACGAGCAGTACTTC. Its protein product is CASSMDGLAGGPSYEQYF. The genes are TRBV19 and TRBJ2-7; 12 nucleotides line up with TRBD2. Trimming at V came to 3 bases and at J to 3 bases, leaving 12 bases not matched to a gene. This CDR3 spans 18 amino acids. CDR1 is LNHDA and CDR2 is SQIVND in the germline V gene (reference sequence). Variable domain in full (rest from reference TRBV19 and TRBJ2-7): DGGITQSPKYLFRKEGQNVTLSCEQNLNHDAMYWYRQDPGQGLRLIYYSQIVNDFQKGDIAEGYSVSREKKESFPLTVTSAQKNPTAFYLCASSMDGLAGGPSYEQYFGPGTRLTVT.

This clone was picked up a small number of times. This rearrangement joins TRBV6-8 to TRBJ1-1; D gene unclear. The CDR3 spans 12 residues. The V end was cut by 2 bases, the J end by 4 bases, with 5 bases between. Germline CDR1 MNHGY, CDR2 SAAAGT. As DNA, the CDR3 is TGTGCCAGCAGTTACGGTGGCACTGAAGCTTTCTTT. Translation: CASSYGGTEAFF.

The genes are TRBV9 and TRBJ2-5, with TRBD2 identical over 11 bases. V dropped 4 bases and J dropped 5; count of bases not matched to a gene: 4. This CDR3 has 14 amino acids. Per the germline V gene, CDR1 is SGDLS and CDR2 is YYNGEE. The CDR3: CASSSSGRLETQYF. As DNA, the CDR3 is TGTGCCAGCAGCTCTAGCGGGAGGCTCGAGACCCAGTACTTC.

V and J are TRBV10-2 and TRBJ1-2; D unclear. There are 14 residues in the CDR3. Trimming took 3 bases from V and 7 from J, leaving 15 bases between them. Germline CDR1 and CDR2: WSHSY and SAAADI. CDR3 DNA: TGCGCCAGCAGTGAAATTAGGCAGGCTGGTGGCTACACCTTC. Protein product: CASSEIRQAGGYTF.

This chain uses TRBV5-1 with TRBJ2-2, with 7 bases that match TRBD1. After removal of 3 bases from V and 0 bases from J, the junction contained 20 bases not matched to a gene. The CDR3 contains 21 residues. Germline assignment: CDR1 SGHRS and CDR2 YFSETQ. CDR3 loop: CASSSGRLDRNFTANTGELFF. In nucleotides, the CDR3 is TGCGCCAGCAGCTCCGGCAGGCTGGACAGGAACTTTACCGCGAACACCGGGGAGCTGTTTTTT.

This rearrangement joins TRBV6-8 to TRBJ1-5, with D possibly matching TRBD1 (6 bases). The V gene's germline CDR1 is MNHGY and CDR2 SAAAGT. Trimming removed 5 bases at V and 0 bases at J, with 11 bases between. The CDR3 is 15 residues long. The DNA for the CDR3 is TGTGCCAGCAGTCCCACAGGGAGTAGCAATCAGCCCCAGCATTTT. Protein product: CASSPTGSSNQPQHF.

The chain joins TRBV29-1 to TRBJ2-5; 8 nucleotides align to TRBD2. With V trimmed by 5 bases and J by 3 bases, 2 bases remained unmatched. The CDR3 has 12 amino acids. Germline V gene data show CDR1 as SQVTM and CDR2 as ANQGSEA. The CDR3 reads CSVSTSEETQYF. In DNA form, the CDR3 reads TGCAGCGTTTCGACTAGCGAAGAGACCCAGTACTTC. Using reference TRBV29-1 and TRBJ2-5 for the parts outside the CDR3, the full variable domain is SAVISQKPSRDICQRGTSLTIQCQVDSQVTMMFWYRQQPGQSLTLIATANQGSEATYESGFVIDKFPISRPNLTFSTLTVSNMSPEDSSIYLCSVSTSEETQYFGPGTRLLVL.

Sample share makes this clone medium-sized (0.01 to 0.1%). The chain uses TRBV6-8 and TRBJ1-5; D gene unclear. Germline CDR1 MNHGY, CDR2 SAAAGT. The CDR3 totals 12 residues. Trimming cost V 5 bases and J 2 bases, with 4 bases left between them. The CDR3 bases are TGTGCCAGCAGTGAGGGCAATCAGCCCCAGCATTTT. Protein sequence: CASSEGNQPQHF.

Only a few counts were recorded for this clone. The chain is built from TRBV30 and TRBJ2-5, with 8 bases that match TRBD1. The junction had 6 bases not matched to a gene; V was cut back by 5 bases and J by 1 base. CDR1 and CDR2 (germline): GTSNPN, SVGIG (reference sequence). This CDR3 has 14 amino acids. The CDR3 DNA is TGTGCCTGGGGACAGGGAACGGCCCAAGAGACCCAGTACTTC. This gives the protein CAWGQGTAQETQYF.

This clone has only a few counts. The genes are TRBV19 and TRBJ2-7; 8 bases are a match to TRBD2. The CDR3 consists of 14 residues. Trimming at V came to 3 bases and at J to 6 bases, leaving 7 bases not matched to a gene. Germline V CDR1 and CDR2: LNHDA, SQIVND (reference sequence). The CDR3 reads CASSILAGRGEQYF. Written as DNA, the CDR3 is TGTGCCAGTAGTATTCTAGCGGGCCGAGGCGAGCAGTACTTC.

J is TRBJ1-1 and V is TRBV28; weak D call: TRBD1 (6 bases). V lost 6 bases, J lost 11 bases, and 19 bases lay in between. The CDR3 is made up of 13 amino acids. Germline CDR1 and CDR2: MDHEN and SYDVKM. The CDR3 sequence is CASRPTGQPGAFF. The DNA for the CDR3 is TGTGCCAGCAGGCCCACGGGACAACCTGGCGCTTTCTTT.

The chain's CDR3 is CASTNLGVQEGQFF. The CDR3 nucleotides read TGTGCCAGCACCAACTTGGGGGTTCAGGAGGGGCAGTTCTTC. The chain has TRBV28 and TRBJ2-1; possible D gene TRBD2, 6 bases. CDR1 is MDHEN, CDR2 SYDVKM, per germline. With 7 bases removed from V and 12 bases from J, the gap between germline ends came to 22 bases. The CDR3 extends over 14 amino acids.

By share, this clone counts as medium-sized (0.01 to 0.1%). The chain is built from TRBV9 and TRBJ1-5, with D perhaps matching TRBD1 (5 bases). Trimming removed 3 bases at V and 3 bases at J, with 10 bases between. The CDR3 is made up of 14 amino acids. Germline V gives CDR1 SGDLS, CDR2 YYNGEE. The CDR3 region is CASSAAGSNQPQHF. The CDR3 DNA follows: TGTGCCAGCAGCGCGGCAGGGTCCAATCAGCCCCAGCATTTT.

This CDR3 is CASSPSPIGEQYF. The DNA for the CDR3 is TGTGCCAGCAGTCCCAGTCCTATCGGGGAGCAGTACTTC. The V call is TRBV6-8, the J call TRBJ2-7; the D is unclear. The V gene lost 5 bases and the J gene lost 7 bases, with 15 bases spanning the gap. The CDR3 is 13 amino acids. The germline gives CDR1 MNHGY, CDR2 SAAAGT.

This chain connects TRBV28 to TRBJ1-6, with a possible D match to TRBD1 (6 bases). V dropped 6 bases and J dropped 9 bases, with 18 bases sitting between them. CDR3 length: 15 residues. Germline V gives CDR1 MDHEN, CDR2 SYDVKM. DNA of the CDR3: TGTGCCAGCAGGAGGAGGGGGGGTGTGAGTTCACCCCTCCACTTT. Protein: CASRRRGGVSSPLHF. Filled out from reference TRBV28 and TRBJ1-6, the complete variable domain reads DVKVTQSSRYLVKRTGEKVFLECVQDMDHENMFWYRQDPGLGLRLIYFSYDVKMKEKGDIPEGYSVSREKKERFSLILESASTNQTSMYLCASRRRGGVSSPLHFGNGTRLTVT.

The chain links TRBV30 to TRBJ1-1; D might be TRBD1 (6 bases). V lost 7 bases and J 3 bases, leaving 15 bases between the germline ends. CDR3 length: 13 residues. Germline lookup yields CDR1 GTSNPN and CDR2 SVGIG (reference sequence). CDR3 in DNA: TGTGCCTCAAATACGGGACAACACACTGAAGCTTTCTTT. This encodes CASNTGQHTEAFF.

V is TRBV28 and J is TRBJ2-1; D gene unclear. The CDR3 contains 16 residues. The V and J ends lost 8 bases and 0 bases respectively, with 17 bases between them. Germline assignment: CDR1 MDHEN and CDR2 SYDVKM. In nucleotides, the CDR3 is TGTGCCAGCCATACTCCCGGCGATGGCTCCTACAATGAGCAGTTCTTC. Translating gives CASHTPGDGSYNEQFF.

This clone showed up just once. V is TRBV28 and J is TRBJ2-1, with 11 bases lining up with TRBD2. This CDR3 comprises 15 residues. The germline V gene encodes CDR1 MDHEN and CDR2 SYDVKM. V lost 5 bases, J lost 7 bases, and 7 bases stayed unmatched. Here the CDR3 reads CASSISGRANNEQFF. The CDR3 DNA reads TGTGCCAGCAGTATTAGCGGGAGGGCCAATAATGAGCAGTTCTTC.